This TCR beta chain derives from a study of control samples from healthy donors and cancer patients. The data were produced by immunoSEQ multiplex PCR, yet TCRdb's version contains in-frame clones alone and is incomplete. Of more than 110,000 clones listed, roughly nine tenths were seen once; the top ten hold about 9%. Trimming stripped 4 bases from V and 2 bases from J, with 11 bases between. CDR3 length equals 14 residues. The germline gives CDR1 LNHDA, CDR2 SQIVND (reference sequence). The gene calls are TRBV19 and TRBJ1-2, with D unresolved. The sequence came from a woman aged 25-40 years in good health. The sequencing input was blood. The DNA of the CDR3 is TGTGCCAGTAGTACTCAGGACGGCAACTATGGCTACACCTTC. This sequence encodes CASSTQDGNYGYTF.